This T cell receptor beta chain was identified in a study of T cells in Graves' hyperthyroidism and ophthalmopathy. Study-level points and caveats: Blood also carried most thyroid clonotypes expanded above 0.001. By a 13 V-J model, ophthalmopathy was set apart from stable hyperthyroidism.

In regard to this clonotype: What it binds is unknown.

The germline gives CDR1 MDHEN, CDR2 SYDVKM. Trimming took 11 bases from V and 3 from J; bases not matched to a gene: 5. The CDR3 extends over 12 amino acids. From RNA transcripts, TCR beta CDR3 regions were amplified. In the first-round RT-PCR of the TCR CDR3, the HTBI primer set was used. A single record per CDR3 protein comes from TCRdb applying MiXCR to the multiplex PCR reads. This sample has 600,000 or so distinct CDR3 sequences, with about 14% found just once. The TCR was taken from a woman aged 45-65 years with Graves' ophthalmopathy. This rearrangement joins TRBV28 to TRBJ2-7; 9 bases align to TRBD2. Sequencing was carried out using blood. CDR3 sequence (DNA): TGTGCCGGCTCTAGCGGGGACTACGAGCAGTACTTC. It encodes CAGSSGDYEQYF. Full variable domain (rest looked up from reference TRBV28 and TRBJ2-7): DVKVTQSSRYLVKRTGEKVFLECVQDMDHENMFWYRQDPGLGLRLIYFSYDVKMKEKGDIPEGYSVSREKKERFSLILESASTNQTSMYLCAGSSGDYEQYFGPGTRLTVT.